Detailed here is one T cell receptor beta chain. The target antigen is unknown. These data are taken from a study of shared clonotypes between healthy human individuals. About the study: Participating donors consisted of two women and a few men aged 18 to 49. CD4 naive and memory got three plates each, CD8 naive two, CD8 memory one. Study-level findings and limits: A handful of donors shared about 4.5% of their naive CD4 clonotypes.

CD8 cells classed as naive were CD45RO-negative and positively selected for CCR7, excluding terminally differentiated effector memory CD45RA+ cells. Trimming removed 8 bases from V and 1 base from J, with 14 bases in between. This CDR3 has 15 amino acids. CDR1 and CDR2 from the germline V gene are LNHDA and SQIVND (reference sequence). The method was immunoSEQ multiplex PCR; TCRdb's version includes in-frame clones alone and lacks a portion of them. The table includes about 2.2 million clones, roughly 95% detected once. The specimen sequenced was naive CD8+ T cells from PBMCs. The receptor was derived from a young man in good health. Some clones in this sample may be carry-over from other donors' samples. The chain combines TRBV19 with TRBJ2-2, with D uncertain. CDR3 DNA sequence: TGTGCCAGTGCTTTTGTCCAACTGAACACCGGGGAGCTGTTTTTT. The encoded protein is CASAFVQLNTGELFF.